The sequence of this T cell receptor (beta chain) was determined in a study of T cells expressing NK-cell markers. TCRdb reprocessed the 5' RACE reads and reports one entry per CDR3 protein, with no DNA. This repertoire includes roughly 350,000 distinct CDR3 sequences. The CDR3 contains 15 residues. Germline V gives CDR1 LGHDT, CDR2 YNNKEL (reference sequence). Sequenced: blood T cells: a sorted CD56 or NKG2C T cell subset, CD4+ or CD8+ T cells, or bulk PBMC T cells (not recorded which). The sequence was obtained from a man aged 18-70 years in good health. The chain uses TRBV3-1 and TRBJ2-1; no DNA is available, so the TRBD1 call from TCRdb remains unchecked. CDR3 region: CASSLQDRGYNEQFF.